This entry describes one T cell receptor (beta chain). This sample is part of a study of blood T cell repertoires in COVID-19. Study in general: Sites across the United States, Italy and Spain contributed samples from acute and convalescent COVID-19. PBMCs, B-cell-depleted T cells, or T cells provided the cDNA or gDNA that made up the material.

With 0 bases removed from V and 7 bases from J, the gap between germline ends came to 13 bases. CDR1 and CDR2 from the germline V gene are LNHNV and YYDKDF (reference sequence). The CDR3 is made up of 15 amino acids. Per the original methods: Estimation of nucleated cell counts relied on the amplification of reference gene primers. Here immunoSEQ multiplex PCR was the method, and the copy in TCRdb shows in-frame clones only, minus some. V, J and clone size are those of that table, while D and trimming were read from the DNA. The sample records about 74,000 clones, around 78% being singletons. This clonotype was obtained from a human donor in a cohort sampled during active COVID-19. V is TRBV15 and J is TRBJ1-5, with unresolved D. Material for sequencing was peripheral blood. This CDR3 is CATSRDVVAGQPQHF. The DNA for the CDR3 is TGTGCCACCAGCAGAGATGTTGTCGCGGGACAGCCCCAGCATTTT.